This T cell receptor (beta chain) was sequenced for a study of blood T cells in healthy people across ages. This clonotype was counted between two and nine times. The authors ran a second PCR of about 6 to 12 cycles using a sample-barcoded 5' primer and a J-beta primer mix. Each cDNA molecule carried a tag from a template-switch adaptor that contained 12 random nucleotides. One entry per CDR3 protein, called by TCRdb with MiXCR from the 5' RACE reads. The data contain just under 900,000 distinct CDR3 sequences, roughly 26% of them singletons. The CDR3 contains 11 residues. J was trimmed by 16 bases and V by 5 bases; bases with no gene match: 4. Germline V gives CDR1 GTSNPN, CDR2 SVGIG (reference sequence).

The chain uses TRBV30 and TRBJ2-1; the match to TRBD2 covers 14 bases. Sequenced sample: blood. This TCR was recovered from a woman over 75 in good health. The CDR3 reads CAWGTSGGKFF. Written as DNA, the CDR3 is TGTGCCTGGGGGACTAGCGGGGGAAAATTCTTC. The full variable domain, its missing parts supplied by reference TRBV30 and TRBJ2-1, is SQTIHQWPATLVQPVGSPLSLECTVEGTSNPNLYWYRQAAGRGLQLLFYSVGIGQISSEVPQNLSASRPQDRQFILSSKKLLLSDSGFYLCAWGTSGGKFFGPGTRLTVL.